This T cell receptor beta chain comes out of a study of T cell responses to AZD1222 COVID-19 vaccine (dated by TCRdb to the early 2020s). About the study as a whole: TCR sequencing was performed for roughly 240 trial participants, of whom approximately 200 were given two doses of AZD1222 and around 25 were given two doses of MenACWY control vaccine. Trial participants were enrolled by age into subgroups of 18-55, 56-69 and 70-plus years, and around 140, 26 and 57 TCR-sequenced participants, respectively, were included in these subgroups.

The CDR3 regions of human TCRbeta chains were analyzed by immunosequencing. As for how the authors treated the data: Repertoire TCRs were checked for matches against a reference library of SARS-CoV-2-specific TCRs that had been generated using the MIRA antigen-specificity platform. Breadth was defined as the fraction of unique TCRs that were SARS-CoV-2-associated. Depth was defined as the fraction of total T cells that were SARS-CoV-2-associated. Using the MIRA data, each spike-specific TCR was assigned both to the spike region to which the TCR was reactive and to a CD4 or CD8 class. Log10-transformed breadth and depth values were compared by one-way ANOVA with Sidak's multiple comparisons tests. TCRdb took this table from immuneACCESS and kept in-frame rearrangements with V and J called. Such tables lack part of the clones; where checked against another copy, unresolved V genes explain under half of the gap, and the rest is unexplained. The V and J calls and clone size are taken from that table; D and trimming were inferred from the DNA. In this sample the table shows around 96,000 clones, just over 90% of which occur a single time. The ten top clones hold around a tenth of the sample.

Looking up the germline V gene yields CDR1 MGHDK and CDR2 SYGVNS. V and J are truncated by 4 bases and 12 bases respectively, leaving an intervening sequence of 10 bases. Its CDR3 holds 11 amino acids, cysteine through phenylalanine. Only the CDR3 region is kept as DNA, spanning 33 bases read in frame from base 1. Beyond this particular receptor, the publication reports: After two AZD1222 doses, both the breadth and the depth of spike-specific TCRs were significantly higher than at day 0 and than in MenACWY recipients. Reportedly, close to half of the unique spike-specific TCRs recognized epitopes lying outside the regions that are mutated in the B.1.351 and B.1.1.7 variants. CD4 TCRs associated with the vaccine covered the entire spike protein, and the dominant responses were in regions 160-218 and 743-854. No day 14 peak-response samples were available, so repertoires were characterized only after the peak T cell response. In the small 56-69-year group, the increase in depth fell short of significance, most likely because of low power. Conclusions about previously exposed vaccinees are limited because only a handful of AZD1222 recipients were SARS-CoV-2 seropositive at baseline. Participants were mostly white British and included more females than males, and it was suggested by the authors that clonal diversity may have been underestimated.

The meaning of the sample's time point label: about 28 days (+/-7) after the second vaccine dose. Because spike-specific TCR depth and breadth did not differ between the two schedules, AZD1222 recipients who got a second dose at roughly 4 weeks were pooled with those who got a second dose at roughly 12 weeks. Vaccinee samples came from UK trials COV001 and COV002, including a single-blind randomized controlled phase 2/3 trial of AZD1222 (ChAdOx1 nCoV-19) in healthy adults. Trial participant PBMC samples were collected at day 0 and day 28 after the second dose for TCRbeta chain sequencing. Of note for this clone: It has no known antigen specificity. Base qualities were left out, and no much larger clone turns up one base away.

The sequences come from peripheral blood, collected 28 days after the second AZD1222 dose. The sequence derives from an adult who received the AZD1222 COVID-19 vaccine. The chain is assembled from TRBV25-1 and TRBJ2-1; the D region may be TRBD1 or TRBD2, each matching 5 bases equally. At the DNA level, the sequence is TGTGCCAGCAGTGTGGGGGTCGGGCAGTTCTTC. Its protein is CASSVGVGQFF. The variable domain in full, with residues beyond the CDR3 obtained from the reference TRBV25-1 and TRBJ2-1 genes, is EADIYQTPRYLVIGTGKKITLECSQTMGHDKMYWYQQDPGMELHLIHYSYGVNSTEKGDLSSESTVSRIRTEHFPLTLESARPSHTSQYLCASSVGVGQFFGPGTRLTVL.